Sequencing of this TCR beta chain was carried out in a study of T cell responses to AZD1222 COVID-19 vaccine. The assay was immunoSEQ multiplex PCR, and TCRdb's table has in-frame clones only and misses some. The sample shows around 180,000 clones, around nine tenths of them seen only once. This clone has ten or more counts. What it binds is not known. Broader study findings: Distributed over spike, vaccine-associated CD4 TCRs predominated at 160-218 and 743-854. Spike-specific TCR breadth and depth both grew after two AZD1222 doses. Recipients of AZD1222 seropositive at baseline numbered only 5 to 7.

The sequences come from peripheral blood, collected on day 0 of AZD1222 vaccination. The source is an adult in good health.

The CDR3 region has the DNA TGTGCCAGCAGTGTTCTTAAGGACACTGAAGCTTTCTTT. This encodes CASSVLKDTEAFF. The V gene is TRBV2, the J gene TRBJ1-1; D unclear. CDR3 length equals 13 residues. In germline, CDR1 is SNHLY, CDR2 FYNNEI. V was trimmed by 4 bases and J by 3 bases, leaving 9 bases between them.